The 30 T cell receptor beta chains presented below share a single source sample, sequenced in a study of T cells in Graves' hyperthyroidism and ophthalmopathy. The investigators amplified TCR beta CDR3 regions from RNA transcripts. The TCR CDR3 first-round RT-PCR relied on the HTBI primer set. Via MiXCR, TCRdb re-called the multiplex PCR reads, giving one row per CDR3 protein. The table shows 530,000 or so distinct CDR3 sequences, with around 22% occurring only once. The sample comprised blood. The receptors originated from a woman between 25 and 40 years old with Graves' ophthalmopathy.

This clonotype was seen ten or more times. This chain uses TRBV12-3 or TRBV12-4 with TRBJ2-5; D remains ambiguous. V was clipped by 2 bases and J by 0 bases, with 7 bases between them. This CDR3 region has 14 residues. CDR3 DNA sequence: TGTGCCAGCAGTTTATTCCGGGACCAAGAGACCCAGTACTTC. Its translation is CASSLFRDQETQYF.

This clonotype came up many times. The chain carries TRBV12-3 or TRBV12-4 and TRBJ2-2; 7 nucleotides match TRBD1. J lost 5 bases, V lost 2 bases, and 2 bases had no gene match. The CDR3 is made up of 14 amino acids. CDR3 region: CASSLLDRTGELFF. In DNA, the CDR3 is TGTGCCAGCAGTTTATTGGACAGGACCGGGGAGCTGTTTTTT.

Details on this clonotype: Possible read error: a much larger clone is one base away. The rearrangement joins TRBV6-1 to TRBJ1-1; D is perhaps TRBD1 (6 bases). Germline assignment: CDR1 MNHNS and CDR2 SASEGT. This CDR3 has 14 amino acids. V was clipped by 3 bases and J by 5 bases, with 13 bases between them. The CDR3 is CASSEYRERTEAFF. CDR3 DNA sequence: TGTGCCAGCAGTGAGTACAGGGAGAGGACTGAAGCTTTCTTT.

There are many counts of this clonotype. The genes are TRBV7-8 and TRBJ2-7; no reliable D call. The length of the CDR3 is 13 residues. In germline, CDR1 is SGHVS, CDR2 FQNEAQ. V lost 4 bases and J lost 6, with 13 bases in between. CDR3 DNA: TGTGCCAGCAGCTCGTGCCCTAGGTGCGAGCAGTACTTC. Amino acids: CASSSCPRCEQYF.

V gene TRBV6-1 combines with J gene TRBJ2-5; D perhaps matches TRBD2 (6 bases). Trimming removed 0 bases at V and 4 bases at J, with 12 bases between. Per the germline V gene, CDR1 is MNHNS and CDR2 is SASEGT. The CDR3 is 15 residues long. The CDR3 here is CASSEAGLGGETQYF. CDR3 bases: TGTGCCAGCAGTGAAGCCGGCCTGGGAGGAGAGACCCAGTACTTC.

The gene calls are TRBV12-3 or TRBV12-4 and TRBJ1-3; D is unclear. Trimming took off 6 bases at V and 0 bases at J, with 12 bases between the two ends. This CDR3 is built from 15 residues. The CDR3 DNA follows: TGTGCCAGCAGCCATCCACTGCGCTCTGGAAACACCATATATTTT. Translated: CASSHPLRSGNTIYF.

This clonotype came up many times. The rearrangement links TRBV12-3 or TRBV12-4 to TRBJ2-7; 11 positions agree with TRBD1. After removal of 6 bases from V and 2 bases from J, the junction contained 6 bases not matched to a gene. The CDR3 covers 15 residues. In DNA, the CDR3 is TGTGCCAGCAGCCTGGGACAGGGGGTGCCCTACGAGCAGTACTTC. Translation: CASSLGQGVPYEQYF.

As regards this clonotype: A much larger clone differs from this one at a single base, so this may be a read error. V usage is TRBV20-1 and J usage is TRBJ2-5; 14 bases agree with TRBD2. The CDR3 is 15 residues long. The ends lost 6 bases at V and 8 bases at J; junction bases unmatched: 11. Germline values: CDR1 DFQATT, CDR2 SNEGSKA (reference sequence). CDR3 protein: CSATTSGGAGDTQYF. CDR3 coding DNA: TGCAGTGCCACGACTAGCGGGGGGGCCGGGGATACCCAGTACTTC.

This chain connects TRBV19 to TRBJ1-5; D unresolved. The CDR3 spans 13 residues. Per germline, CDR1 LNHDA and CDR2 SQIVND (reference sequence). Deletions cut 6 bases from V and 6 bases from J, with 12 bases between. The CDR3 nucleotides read TGTGCCAGTAGGACAACCCTAGGTCAGCCCCAGCATTTT. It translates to CASRTTLGQPQHF.

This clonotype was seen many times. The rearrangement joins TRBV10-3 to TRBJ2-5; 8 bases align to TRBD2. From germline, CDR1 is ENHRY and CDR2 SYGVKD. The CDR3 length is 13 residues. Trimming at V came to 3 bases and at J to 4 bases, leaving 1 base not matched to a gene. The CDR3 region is CAISDGLAETQYF. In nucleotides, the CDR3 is TGTGCCATCAGTGATGGACTAGCAGAGACCCAGTACTTC.

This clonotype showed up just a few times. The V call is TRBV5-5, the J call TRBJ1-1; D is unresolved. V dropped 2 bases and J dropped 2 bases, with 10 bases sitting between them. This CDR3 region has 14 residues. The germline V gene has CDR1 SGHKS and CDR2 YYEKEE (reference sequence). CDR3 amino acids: CASSFRGYNTEAFF. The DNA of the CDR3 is TGTGCCAGCAGCTTCCGGGGATATAACACTGAAGCTTTCTTT.

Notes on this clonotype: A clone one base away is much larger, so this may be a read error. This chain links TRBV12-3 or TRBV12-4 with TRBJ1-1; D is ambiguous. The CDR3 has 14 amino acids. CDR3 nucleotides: TGTGTCAGCTGTTATATCCCAGGGAACACTGAAGCTTTCTTT. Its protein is CVSCYIPGNTEAFF.

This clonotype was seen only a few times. The CDR3 DNA reads as TGTGCCAGTAGCCCGACTAGCGGGGGTAGCACAGATACGCAGTATTTT. Its protein product is CASSPTSGGSTDTQYF. The chain uses TRBV19 and TRBJ2-3; 12 positions agree with TRBD2. Germline CDR1 LNHDA, CDR2 SQIVND (reference sequence). The J segment lost 0 bases and the V segment lost 6 bases, leaving 4 bases of the junction unmatched. This CDR3 is 16 amino acids long.

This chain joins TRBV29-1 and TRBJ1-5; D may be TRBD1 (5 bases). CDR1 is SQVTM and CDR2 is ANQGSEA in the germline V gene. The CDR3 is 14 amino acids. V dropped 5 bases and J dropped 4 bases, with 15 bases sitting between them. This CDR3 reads CSVWATDPNQPQHF. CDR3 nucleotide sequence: TGCAGCGTTTGGGCGACAGATCCAAATCAGCCCCAGCATTTT.

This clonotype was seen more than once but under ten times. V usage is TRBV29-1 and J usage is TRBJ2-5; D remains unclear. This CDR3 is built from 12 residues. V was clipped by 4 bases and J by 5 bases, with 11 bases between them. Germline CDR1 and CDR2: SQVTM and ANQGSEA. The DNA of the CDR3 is TGCAGCGTTGTCGCGGTGAGGGAGACCCAGTACTTC. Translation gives CSVVAVRETQYF.

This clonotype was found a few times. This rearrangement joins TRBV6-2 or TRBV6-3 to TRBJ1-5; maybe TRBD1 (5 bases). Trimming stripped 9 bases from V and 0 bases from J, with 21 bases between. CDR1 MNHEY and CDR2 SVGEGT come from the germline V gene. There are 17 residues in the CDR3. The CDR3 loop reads CASVGGIGYYSNQPQHF. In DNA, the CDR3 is TGTGCCAGTGTGGGGGGTATCGGATATTATAGCAATCAGCCCCAGCATTTT.

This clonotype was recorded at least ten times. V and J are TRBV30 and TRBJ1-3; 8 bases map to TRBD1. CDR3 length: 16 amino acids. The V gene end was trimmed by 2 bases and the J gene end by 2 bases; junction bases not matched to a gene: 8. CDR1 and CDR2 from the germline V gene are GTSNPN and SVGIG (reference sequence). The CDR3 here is CAWSTGGEGPGNTIYF. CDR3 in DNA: TGTGCCTGGAGTACAGGGGGTGAAGGACCTGGAAACACCATATATTTT.

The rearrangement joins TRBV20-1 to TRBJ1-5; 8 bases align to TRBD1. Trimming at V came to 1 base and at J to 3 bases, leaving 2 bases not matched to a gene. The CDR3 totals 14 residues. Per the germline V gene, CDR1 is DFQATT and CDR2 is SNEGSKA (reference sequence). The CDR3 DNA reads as TGCAGTGCTAGAGCAGGGGGCCTCAATCAGCCCCAGCATTTT. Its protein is CSARAGGLNQPQHF.

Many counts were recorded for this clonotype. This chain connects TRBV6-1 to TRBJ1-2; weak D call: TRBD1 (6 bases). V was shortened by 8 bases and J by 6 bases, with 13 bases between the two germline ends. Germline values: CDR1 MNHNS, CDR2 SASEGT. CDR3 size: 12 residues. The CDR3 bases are TGTGCCAGCGCTACAACAGGGAATGGCTACACCTTC. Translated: CASATTGNGYTF.

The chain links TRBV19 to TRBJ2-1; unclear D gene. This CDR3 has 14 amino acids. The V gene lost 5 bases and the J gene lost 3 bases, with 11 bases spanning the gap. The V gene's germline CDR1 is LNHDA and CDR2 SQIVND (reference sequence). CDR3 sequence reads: CASSPLASYNEQFF. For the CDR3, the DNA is TGTGCCAGTAGTCCCCTGGCCAGCTACAATGAGCAGTTCTTC. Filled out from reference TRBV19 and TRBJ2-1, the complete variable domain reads DGGITQSPKYLFRKEGQNVTLSCEQNLNHDAMYWYRQDPGQGLRLIYYSQIVNDFQKGDIAEGYSVSREKKESFPLTVTSAQKNPTAFYLCASSPLASYNEQFFGPGTRLTVL.

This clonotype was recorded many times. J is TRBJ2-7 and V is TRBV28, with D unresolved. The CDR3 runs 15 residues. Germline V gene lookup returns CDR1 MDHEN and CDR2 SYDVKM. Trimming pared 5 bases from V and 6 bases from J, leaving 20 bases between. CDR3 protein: CASSTLRRGFSEQYF. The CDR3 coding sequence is TGTGCCAGCAGTACCCTCCGGCGAGGTTTTAGCGAGCAGTACTTC.

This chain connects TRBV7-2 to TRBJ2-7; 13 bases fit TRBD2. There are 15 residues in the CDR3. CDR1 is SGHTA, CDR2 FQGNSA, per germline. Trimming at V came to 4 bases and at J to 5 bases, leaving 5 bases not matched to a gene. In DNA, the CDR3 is TGTGCCAGCAGCTACACTAGCGGGGGGGCGAACGAGCAGTACTTC. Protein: CASSYTSGGANEQYF.

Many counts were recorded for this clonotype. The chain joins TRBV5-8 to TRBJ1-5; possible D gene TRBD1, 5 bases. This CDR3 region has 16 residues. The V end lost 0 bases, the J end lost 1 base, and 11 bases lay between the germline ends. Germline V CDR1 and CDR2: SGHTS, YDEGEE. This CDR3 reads CASSLDGAGSNQPQHF. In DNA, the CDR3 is TGTGCCAGCAGCTTGGATGGGGCCGGGAGCAATCAGCCCCAGCATTTT.

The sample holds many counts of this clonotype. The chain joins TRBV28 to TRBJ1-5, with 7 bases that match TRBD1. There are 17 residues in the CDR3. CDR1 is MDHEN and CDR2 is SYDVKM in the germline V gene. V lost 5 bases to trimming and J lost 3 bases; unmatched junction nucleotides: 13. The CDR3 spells CASSLFRQGPSNQPQHF. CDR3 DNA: TGTGCCAGCAGTCTCTTTCGACAGGGCCCCTCCAATCAGCCCCAGCATTTT.

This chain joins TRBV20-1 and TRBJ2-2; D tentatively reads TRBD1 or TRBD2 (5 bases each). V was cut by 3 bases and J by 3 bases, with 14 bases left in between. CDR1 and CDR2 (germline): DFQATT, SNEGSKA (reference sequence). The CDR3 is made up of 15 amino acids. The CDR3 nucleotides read TGCAGTGCTAGGAGGGACGAAATAGACACCGGGGAGCTGTTTTTT. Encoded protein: CSARRDEIDTGELFF.

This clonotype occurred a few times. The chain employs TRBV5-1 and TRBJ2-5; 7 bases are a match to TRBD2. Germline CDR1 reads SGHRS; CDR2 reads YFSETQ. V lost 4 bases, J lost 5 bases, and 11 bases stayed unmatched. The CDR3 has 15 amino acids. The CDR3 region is CASSLLRGSGETQYF. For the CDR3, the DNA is TGCGCCAGCAGCCTTCTTCGGGGTAGCGGGGAGACCCAGTACTTC.

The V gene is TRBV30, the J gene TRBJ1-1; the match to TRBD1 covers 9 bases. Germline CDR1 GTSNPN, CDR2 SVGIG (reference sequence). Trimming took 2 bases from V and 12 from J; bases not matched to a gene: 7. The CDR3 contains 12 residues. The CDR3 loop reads CAWSHGQGKTFF. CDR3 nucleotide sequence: TGTGCCTGGAGTCATGGACAGGGGAAAACTTTCTTT. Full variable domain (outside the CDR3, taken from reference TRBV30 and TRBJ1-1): SQTIHQWPATLVQPVGSPLSLECTVEGTSNPNLYWYRQAAGRGLQLLFYSVGIGQISSEVPQNLSASRPQDRQFILSSKKLLLSDSGFYLCAWSHGQGKTFFGQGTRLTVV.

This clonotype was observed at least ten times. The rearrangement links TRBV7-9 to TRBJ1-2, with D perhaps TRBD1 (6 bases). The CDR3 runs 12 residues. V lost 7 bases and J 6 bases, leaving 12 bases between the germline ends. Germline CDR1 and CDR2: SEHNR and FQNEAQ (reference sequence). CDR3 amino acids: CASTRGGDGYTF. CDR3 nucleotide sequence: TGTGCCAGCACCCGAGGGGGGGATGGCTACACCTTC.

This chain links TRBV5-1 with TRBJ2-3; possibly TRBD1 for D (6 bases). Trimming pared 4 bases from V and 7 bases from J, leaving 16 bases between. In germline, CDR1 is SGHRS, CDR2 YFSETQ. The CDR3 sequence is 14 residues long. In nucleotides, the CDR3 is TGCGCCAGCAGCGGCGGTATCAGGGGTTATACGCAGTATTTT. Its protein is CASSGGIRGYTQYF.

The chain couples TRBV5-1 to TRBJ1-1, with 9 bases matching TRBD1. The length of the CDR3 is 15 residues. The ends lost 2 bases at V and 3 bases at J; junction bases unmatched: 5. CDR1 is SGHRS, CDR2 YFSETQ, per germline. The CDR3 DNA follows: TGCGCCAGCAGCTTTGGGGACAGGGTTCACACTGAAGCTTTCTTT. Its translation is CASSFGDRVHTEAFF.